This T cell receptor beta chain was retrieved from a study of T cell responses to AZD1222 COVID-19 vaccine. Study conclusions and caveats: Only five to seven AZD1222 recipients were seropositive at baseline. White British people made up most donors, females outnumbered males, and clonal diversity was possibly underestimated. Distributed over spike, vaccine-associated CD4 TCRs predominated at 160-218 and 743-854.

CDR3 length: 16 residues. Trimming took 2 bases from V and 2 from J; bases not matched to a gene: 5. Germline-derived CDR1 and CDR2 are MNHEY and SVGAGI. Pooling of second doses given at about 4 or about 12 weeks was done. Generated by immunoSEQ multiplex PCR, the TCRdb table keeps only in-frame clones and is missing some. Of 30,000 to 35,000 clones listed, more than 75% are singletons. Remarks on this clone: Its antigen is as yet unknown.

The rearrangement joins TRBV6-5 to TRBJ2-2, with 7 bases fitting TRBD2. The TCR originated in an adult who received the AZD1222 COVID-19 vaccine. The sequencing here drew on peripheral blood, taken 28 days after the second AZD1222 dose. Written as DNA, the CDR3 is TGTGCCAGCAGTTACGTTTCTAGCGGTAACACCGGGGAGCTGTTTTTT. It translates to CASSYVSSGNTGELFF.